The rows below give T cell receptor beta chains drawn from one sample of a study of OX40 agonist ivuxolimab in advanced cancers. Assay used: immunoSEQ multiplex PCR; TCRdb lists only in-frame clones, some missing. The sample has tens of thousands of clones; roughly nine tenths are singletons. The sample here was CD4+ or CD8+ T cells sorted from blood, taken in a trial of the OX40 agonist ivuxolimab. The receptors come from an adult with an advanced solid tumor such as melanoma, head and neck, liver or kidney cancer. Each CDR3 is given with its conserved first and last residue.

j_call	v_call	cdr3_aa
TRBJ2-1	TRBV2	CASIAGPEQFF
TRBJ2-2	TRBV6-1	CATWRGGELFF
TRBJ2-3	TRBV6-1	CASSEALAGGTDTQYF
TRBJ1-3	TRBV2	CASSAPGQGSGNTIYF
TRBJ1-1	TRBV11-2	CASSWGLNTEAFF
TRBJ2-7	TRBV28	CASGQTGTGGNEQYF
TRBJ2-7	TRBV5-6	CASSATGAEQYF
TRBJ1-1	TRBV6-5	CASREDLNTEAFF
TRBJ2-1	TRBV5-6	CASSSGQGMWDEQFF
TRBJ1-6	TRBV5-4	CASSLEGYNSPLHF
TRBJ1-2	TRBV7-9	CASSSVDIGFYGYTF
TRBJ2-7	TRBV27	CASSYSGAPYEQYF
TRBJ2-7	TRBV27	CASSQTVSYEQYF
TRBJ1-2	TRBV9	CASSVDDRGYGYTF
TRBJ2-3	TRBV10-1	CASSDRVGGPDTQYF
TRBJ1-1	TRBV11-3	CASSPRTGSSAFF
TRBJ2-1	TRBV7-9	CASSFGSDEQFF
TRBJ2-5	TRBV9	CASSAGGDQETQYF
TRBJ2-1	TRBV19	CASSFGAGLDNEQFF
TRBJ2-1	TRBV6-6	CASSYTVRGNEQFF
TRBJ2-7	TRBV11-2	CASSLALAQGYEQYF
TRBJ2-5	TRBV5-6	CASSDGTGLKTQYF
TRBJ2-5	TRBV28	CASSPPTSGKGSETQYF
TRBJ1-6	TRBV2	CASSDGRYNSPLHF
TRBJ1-1	TRBV7-6	CASSRRPDLQSEAFF
TRBJ1-1	TRBV7-2	CASSPGPYTEAFF
TRBJ2-1	TRBV19	CASTPFGTSGYNEQFF
TRBJ2-1	TRBV5-4	CASSAGHPSSYNEQFF
TRBJ2-2	TRBV5-1	CASSLWAGHTGELFF
TRBJ1-5	TRBV5-6	CASSQQLGGNQPQHF
TRBJ2-7	TRBV7-9	CASTAGGMGSYEQYF
TRBJ2-1	TRBV7-8	CASSFRYNEQFF
TRBJ2-1	TRBV5-1	CASSLGGTEQFF